A single T cell receptor beta chain is shown here with its context. Antigen specificity is unknown. This record belongs to a study of T cell responses to AZD1222 COVID-19 vaccine. Profiling relied on immunoSEQ multiplex PCR, and the TCRdb table lists in-frame clones only, not all of them. The table has tens of thousands of clones, 75% to 85% seen once. Overall study findings and caveats: The repertoires were collected only after the peak T cell response. Clonal diversity was possibly underestimated; the donors were predominantly white British and more often female. CD4 TCRs linked to vaccination spanned spike, dominating at 160-218 and 743-854. Spike-specific TCR breadth and depth grew following two AZD1222 doses.

V was cut by 2 bases and J by 5 bases, with 5 bases left in between. The germline V gene encodes CDR1 KGHDR and CDR2 SFDVKD. This CDR3 region has 13 residues. The starting material was peripheral blood, obtained on day 0 of AZD1222 vaccination. The source is an adult in good health. This chain joins TRBV24-1 and TRBJ2-2; D remains unclear. In nucleotides, the CDR3 is TGTGCCACCAGTGATTCCCCTACCGGGGAGCTGTTTTTT. Its translation is CATSDSPTGELFF.